The clone carrying this T cell receptor beta chain was counted between two and nine times. Its antigen is not known. PCR was performed a second time for roughly 7 to 11 cycles using a sample-barcoded 5' primer and a J-beta primer mix. TCRdb re-derived calls from the 5' RACE reads in MiXCR, one entry per CDR3 protein. The data contain some 760,000 distinct CDR3 sequences, 25% of them singletons. This record belongs to a study of blood T cells in healthy people across ages. Findings and limits, study-wide: PBMC samples, being unsorted, prevented any conclusive comparison of naive and antigen-experienced cells.

This sample was also put to use in a study of T cells of mothers and their children. Per that study: The study found thymic selection shapes TCR recombination output similarly in related and unrelated pairs. Among related mother-child pairs, overlap was slightly higher than in unrelated pairs, though not significantly.

The sample comprised blood. The clonotype was recovered from a boy younger than 18 in good health.

The CDR3 DNA is TGTGCCAGCAGCTCGATAACGGGACAGGGCGATGAGACCCAGTACTTC. Protein: CASSSITGQGDETQYF. The rearrangement uses TRBV7-9 and TRBJ2-5; 9 bases agree with TRBD1. The germline gives CDR1 SEHNR, CDR2 FQNEAQ (reference sequence). The CDR3 is 16 residues long. V trimming: 4 bases; J trimming: 5 bases; junction bases outside the gene matches: 11.